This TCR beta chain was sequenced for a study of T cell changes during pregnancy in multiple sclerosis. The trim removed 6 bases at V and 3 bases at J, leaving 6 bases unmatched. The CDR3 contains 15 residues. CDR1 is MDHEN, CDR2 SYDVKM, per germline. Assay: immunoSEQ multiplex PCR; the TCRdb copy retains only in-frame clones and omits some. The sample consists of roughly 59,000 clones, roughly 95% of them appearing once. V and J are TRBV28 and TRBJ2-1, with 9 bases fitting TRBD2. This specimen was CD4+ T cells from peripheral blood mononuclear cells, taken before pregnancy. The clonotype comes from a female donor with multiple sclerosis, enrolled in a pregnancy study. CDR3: CASRNSGSGYNEQFF. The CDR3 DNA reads TGTGCCAGCAGAAATAGCGGGAGCGGCTACAATGAGCAGTTCTTC.